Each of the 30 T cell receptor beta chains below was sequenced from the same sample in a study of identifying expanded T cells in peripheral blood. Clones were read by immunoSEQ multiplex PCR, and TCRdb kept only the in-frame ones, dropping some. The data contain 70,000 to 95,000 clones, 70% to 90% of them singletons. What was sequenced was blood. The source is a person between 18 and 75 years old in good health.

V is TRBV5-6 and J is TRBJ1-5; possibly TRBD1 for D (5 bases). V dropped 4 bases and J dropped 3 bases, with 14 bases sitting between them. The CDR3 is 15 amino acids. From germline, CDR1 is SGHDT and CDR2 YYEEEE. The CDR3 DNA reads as TGTGCCAGCAGCCTGATGAGGGGCTACAATCAGCCCCAGCATTTT. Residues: CASSLMRGYNQPQHF.

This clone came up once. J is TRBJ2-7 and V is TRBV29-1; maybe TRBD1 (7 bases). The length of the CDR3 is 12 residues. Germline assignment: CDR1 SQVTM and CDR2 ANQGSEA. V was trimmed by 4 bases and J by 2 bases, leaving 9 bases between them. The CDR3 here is CSVARGAYEQYF. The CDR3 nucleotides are TGCAGCGTTGCCAGGGGGGCCTACGAGCAGTACTTC.

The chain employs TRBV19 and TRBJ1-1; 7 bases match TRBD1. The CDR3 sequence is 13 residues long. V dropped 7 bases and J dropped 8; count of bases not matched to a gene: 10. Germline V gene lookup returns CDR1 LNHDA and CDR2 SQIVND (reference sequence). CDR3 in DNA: TGTGCCAGTAACCCCACAGACAGGGAGGAAGCTTTCTTT. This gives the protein CASNPTDREEAFF.

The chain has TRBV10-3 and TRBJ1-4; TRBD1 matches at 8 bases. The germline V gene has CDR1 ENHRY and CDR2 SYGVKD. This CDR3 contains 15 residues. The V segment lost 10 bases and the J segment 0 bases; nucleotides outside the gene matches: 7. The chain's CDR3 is CATGQGAATNEKLFF. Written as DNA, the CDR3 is TGTGCCACCGGACAGGGCGCTGCAACTAATGAAAAACTGTTTTTT.

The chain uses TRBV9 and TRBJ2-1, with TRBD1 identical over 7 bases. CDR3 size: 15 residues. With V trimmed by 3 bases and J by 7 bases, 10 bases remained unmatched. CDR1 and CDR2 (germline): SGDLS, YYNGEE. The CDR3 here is CASSDKTGPRNEQFF. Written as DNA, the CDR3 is TGTGCCAGCAGCGACAAGACAGGGCCACGGAATGAGCAGTTCTTC.

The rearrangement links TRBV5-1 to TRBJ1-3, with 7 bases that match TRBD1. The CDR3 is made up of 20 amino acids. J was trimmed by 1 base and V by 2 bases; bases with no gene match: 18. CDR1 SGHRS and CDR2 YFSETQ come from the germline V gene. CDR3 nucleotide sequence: TGCGCCAGCAGCTTTGCCCACTTTTACGGGACAGAATTATCTGGAAACACCATATATTTT. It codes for CASSFAHFYGTELSGNTIYF.

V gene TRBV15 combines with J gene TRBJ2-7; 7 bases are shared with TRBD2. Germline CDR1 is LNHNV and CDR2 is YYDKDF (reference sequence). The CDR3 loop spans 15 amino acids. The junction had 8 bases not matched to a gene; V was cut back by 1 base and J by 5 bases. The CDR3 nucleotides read TGTGCCACCAGCAGAGCAGGACTAGTTTTTCACGAGCAGTACTTC. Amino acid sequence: CATSRAGLVFHEQYF.

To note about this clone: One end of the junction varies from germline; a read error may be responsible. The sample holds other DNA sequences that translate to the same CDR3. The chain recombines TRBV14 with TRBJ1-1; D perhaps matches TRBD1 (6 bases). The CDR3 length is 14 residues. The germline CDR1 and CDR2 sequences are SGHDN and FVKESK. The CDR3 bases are TGTGCCAGCAGCCCGATGCAACGGGACACTGAAGCTTTTTTT. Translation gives CASSPMQRDTEAFF.

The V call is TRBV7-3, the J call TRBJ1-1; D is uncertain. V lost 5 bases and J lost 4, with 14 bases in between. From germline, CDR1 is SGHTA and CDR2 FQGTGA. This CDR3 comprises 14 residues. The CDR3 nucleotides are TGTGCCAGCAGCCCTCGGGGAGGGAGCACTGAAGCTTTCTTT. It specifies CASSPRGGSTEAFF. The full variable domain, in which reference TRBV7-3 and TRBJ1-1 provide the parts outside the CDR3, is GAGVSQTPSNKVTEKGKYVELRCDPISGHTALYWYRQSLGQGPEFLIYFQGTGAADDSGLPNDRFFAVRPEGSVSTLKIQRTERGDSAVYLCASSPRGGSTEAFFGQGTRLTVV.

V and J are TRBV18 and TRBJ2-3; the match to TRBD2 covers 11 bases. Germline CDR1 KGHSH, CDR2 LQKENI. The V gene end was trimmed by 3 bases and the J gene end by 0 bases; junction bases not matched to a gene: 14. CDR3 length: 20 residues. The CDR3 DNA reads TGTGCCAGCTCACCTTCGCCGACTAGCGGGATGCAATCTAGCACAGATACGCAGTATTTT. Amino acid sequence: CASSPSPTSGMQSSTDTQYF.

The CDR3: CASSKNVGSREQFF. The DNA of the CDR3 is TGTGCCAGCAGCAAAAATGTGGGGAGTCGGGAGCAGTTCTTC. V and J are TRBV7-9 and TRBJ2-1; weak D call: TRBD2 (5 bases). Germline V gene data show CDR1 as SEHNR and CDR2 as FQNEAQ (reference sequence). The CDR3 is 14 amino acids. Trimming stripped 5 bases from V and 10 bases from J, with 18 bases between.

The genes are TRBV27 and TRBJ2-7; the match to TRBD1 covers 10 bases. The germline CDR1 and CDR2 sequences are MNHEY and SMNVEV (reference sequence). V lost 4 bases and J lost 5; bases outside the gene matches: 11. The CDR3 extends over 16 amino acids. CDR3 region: CASSSYSGDRGNEQYF. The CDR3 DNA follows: TGTGCCAGCAGTTCCTACTCAGGGGACAGGGGCAACGAGCAGTACTTC.

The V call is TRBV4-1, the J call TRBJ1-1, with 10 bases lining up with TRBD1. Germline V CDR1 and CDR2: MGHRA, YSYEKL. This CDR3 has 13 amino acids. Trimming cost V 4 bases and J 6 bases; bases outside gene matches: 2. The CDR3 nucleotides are TGCGCCAGCAGCCTAGGACAGGGGGCTGAAGCTTTCTTT. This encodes CASSLGQGAEAFF.

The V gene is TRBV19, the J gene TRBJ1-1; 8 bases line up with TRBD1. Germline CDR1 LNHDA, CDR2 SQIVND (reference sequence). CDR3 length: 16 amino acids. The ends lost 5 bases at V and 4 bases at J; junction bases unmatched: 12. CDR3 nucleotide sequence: TGTGCCAGTAGTCCCCGCAGGGGGCGCCCCTTCACTGAAGCTTTCTTT. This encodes CASSPRRGRPFTEAFF. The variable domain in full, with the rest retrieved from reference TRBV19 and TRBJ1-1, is DGGITQSPKYLFRKEGQNVTLSCEQNLNHDAMYWYRQDPGQGLRLIYYSQIVNDFQKGDIAEGYSVSREKKESFPLTVTSAQKNPTAFYLCASSPRRGRPFTEAFFGQGTRLTVV.

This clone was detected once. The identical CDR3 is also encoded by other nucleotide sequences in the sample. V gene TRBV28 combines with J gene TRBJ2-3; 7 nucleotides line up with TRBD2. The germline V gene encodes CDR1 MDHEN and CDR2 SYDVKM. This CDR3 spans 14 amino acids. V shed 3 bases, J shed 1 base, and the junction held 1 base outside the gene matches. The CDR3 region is CASSFLAGTDTQYF. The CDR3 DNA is TGTGCCAGCAGTTTTCTAGCGGGCACAGATACGCAGTATTTT.

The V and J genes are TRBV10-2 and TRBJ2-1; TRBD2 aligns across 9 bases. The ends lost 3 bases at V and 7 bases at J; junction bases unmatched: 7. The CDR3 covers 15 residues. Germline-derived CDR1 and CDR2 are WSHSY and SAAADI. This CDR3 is CASSENSGGRNEQFF. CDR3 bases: TGCGCCAGCAGTGAAAACAGCGGGGGGCGGAATGAGCAGTTCTTC.

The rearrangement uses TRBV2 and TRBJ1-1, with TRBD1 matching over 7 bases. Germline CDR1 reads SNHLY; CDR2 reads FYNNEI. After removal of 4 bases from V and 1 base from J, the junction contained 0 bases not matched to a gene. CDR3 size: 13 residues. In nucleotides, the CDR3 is TGTGCCAGCAGTGGACAGGGGAACACTGAAGCTTTCTTT. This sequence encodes CASSGQGNTEAFF.

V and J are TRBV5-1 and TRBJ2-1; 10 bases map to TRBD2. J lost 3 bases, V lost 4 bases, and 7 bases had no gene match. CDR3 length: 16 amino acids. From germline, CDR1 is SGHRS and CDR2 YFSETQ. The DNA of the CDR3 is TGCGCCAGCAGCCCTCGTACTAGCGGGGACTACAATGAGCAGTTCTTC. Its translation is CASSPRTSGDYNEQFF.

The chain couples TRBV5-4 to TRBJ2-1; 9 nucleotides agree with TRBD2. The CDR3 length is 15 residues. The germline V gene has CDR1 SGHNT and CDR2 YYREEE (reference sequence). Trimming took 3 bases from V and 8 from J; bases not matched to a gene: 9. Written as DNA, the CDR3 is TGTGCCAGCAGCTCCCTAGCGGGAAGTTTGGATGAGCAGTTCTTC. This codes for CASSSLAGSLDEQFF.

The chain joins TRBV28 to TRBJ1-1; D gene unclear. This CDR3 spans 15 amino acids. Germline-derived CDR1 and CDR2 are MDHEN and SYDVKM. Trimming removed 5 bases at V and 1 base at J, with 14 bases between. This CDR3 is CASSEQWRQNTEAFF. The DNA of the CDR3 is TGTGCCAGCAGTGAGCAGTGGAGGCAGAACACTGAAGCTTTCTTT.

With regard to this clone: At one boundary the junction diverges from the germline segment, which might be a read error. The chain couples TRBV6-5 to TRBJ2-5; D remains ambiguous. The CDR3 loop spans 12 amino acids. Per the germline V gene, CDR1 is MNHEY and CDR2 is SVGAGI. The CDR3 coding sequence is TGTGCCAGCAGTAACTCCGCCGGGACCCAGTACTTC. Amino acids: CASSNSAGTQYF.

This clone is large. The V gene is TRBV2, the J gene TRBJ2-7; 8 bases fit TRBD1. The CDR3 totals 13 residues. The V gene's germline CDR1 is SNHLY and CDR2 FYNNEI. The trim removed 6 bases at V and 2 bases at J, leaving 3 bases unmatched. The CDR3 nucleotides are TGTGCCAGCAGAACACAGGGGGCCTACGAGCAGTACTTC. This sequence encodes CASRTQGAYEQYF.

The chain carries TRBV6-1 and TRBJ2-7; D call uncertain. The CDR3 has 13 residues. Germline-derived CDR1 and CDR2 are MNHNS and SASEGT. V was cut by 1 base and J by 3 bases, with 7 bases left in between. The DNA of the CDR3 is TGTGCCAGCAGTGAAGGCCCCGACTACGAGCAGTACTTC. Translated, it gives CASSEGPDYEQYF.

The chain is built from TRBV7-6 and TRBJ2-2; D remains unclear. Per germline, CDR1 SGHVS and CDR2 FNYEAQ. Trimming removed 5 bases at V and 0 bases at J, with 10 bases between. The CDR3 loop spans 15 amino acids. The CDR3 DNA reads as TGTGCCAGCAGCCACTATCAGTCGAACACCGGGGAGCTGTTTTTT. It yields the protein CASSHYQSNTGELFF.

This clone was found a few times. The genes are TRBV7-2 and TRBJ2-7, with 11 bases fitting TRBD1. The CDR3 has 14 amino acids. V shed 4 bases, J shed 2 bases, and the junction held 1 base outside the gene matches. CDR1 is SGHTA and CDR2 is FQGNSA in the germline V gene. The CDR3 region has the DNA TGTGCCAGCAGCTCGGGACAGGGGGCCTACGAGCAGTACTTC. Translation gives CASSSGQGAYEQYF. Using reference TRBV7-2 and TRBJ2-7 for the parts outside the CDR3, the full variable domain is GAGVSQSPSNKVTEKGKDVELRCDPISGHTALYWYRQSLGQGLEFLIYFQGNSAPDKSGLPSDRFSAERTGGSVSTLTIQRTQQEDSAVYLCASSSGQGAYEQYFGPGTRLTVT.

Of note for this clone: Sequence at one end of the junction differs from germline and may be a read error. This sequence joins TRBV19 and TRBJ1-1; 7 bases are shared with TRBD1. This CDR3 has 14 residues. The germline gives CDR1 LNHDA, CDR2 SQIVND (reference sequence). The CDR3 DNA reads TGTGCCAGTAGTATCGCGACAGGGAACGCTGAAGCTTTCTTT. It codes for CASSIATGNAEAFF.

CDR3 DNA: TGTGCCAGTACCCCCGGGGGGGCGAGGACTGAAGCTTTCTTT. Translating gives CASTPGGARTEAFF. This sequence joins TRBV19 and TRBJ1-1, with a tentative D call TRBD1 (6 bases). CDR1 and CDR2 from the germline V gene are LNHDA and SQIVND (reference sequence). This CDR3 comprises 14 residues. Trimming took 7 bases from V and 5 from J, leaving 17 bases between them. Supplemented by reference TRBV19 and TRBJ1-1, the full variable domain reads DGGITQSPKYLFRKEGQNVTLSCEQNLNHDAMYWYRQDPGQGLRLIYYSQIVNDFQKGDIAEGYSVSREKKESFPLTVTSAQKNPTAFYLCASTPGGARTEAFFGQGTRLTVV.

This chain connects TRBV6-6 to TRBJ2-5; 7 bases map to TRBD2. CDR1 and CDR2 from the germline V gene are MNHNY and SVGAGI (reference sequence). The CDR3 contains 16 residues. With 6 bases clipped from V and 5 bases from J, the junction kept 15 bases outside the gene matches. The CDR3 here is CASSQGTSVYRETQYF. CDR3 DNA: TGTGCCAGCAGCCAAGGCACTAGCGTTTACCGGGAGACCCAGTACTTC.

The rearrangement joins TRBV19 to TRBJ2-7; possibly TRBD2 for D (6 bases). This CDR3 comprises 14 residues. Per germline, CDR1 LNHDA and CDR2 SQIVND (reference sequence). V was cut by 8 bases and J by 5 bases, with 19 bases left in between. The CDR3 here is CASRRGGGPHEQYF. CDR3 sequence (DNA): TGTGCCAGTCGTAGGGGAGGAGGGCCCCACGAGCAGTACTTC.

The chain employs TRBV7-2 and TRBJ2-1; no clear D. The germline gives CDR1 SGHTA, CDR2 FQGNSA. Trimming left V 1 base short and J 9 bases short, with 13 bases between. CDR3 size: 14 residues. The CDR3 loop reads CASSLGAPSGEQFF. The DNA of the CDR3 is TGTGCCAGCAGCTTAGGGGCCCCGTCGGGTGAGCAGTTCTTC. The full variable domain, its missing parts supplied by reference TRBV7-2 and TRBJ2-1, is GAGVSQSPSNKVTEKGKDVELRCDPISGHTALYWYRQSLGQGLEFLIYFQGNSAPDKSGLPSDRFSAERTGGSVSTLTIQRTQQEDSAVYLCASSLGAPSGEQFFGPGTRLTVL.